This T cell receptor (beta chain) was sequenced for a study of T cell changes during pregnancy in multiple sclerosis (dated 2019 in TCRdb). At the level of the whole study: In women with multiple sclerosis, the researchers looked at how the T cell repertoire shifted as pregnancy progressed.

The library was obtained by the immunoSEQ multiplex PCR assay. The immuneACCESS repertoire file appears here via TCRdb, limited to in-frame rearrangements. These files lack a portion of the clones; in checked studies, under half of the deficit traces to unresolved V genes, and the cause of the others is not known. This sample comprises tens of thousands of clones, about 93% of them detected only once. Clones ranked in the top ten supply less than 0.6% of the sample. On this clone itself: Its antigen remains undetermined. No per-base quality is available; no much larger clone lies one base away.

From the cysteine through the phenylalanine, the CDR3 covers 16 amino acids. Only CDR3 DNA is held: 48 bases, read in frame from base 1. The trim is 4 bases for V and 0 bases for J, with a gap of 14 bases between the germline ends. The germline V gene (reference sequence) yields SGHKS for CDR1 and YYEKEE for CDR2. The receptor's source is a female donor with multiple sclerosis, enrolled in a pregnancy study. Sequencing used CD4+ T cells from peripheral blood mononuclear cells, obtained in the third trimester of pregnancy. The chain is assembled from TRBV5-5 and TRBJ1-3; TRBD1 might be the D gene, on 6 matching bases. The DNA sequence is TGTGCCAGCAGCGCCCAGACAGGAAACTCTGGAAACACCATATATTTT. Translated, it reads CASSAQTGNSGNTIYF.